A single T cell receptor beta chain is shown here with its context. Its cognate antigen is unknown. Gene names denote mouse genes. The CDR3 end falls 1 residue outside the read, so it is completed with the germline J gene. The time point was: mouse harvest day 14 after allogeneic transplant. Mouse grafts combined 10^7 T-cell-depleted bone marrow cells with 10^6 splenic CD5+ T cells. Tissues came from B6→BALB/c major-mismatch GVHD mice at day 7 or 14. Sequencing of TCRbeta CDR3 at survey depth gave sequences and template counts. The repertoire was sequenced with immunoSEQ multiplex PCR; TCRdb's copy has only in-frame clones and lacks some. This table holds hundreds of clones, 45% to 60% found once. The V and J ends lost 0 bases and 5 bases, in that order; junction bases with no gene match: 4. Germline CDR1 is SGHSA and CDR2 is FRNQAP. This CDR3 comprises 15 residues. The entry originates in a study of tissue T cells after allogeneic stem cell transplantation.

Regarding the study as a whole: TCR repertoires tracked anatomic similarity, regardless of disease or transplant status. Sampling depth was limited, and the cohort was small and clinically varied.

Sequences were obtained from liver tissue. This clonotype was sampled from a female BALB/c mouse given C57BL/6 T cells with graft-versus-host disease after an allogeneic hematopoietic cell transplant. V and J are TRBV16 and TRBJ2-1, with 7 bases fitting TRBD2. The CDR3: CASSLEAGGHAEQFF. CDR3 DNA, as far as it was read: TGTGCAAGCAGCTTAGAGGCTGGGGGTCATGCTGAGCAGTTC. The whole variable domain, remainder taken from reference TRBV16 and TRBJ2-1, is NAGVIQTPRHKVTGKGQEATLWCEPISGHSAVFWYRQTIVQGLEFLTYFRNQAPIDDSGMPKERFSAQMPNQSHSTLKIQSTQPQDSAVYLCASSLEAGGHAEQFFGPGTRLTVL.